These 29 T cell receptor beta chains were all obtained from the same sample, sequenced in a study of molecular identifiers for immune sequencing clone quantification. One entry per CDR3 protein results from TCRdb running MiXCR on the PCR reads. The table includes approximately 37,000 distinct CDR3 sequences, roughly 19% detected once. Sequenced material: naive CD8+ T cells from blood, with Jurkat cell RNA spiked in. Subset indicated: FACS-sorted CD8+CD4-CCR7+CD45RA+ naive T cells. The receptors shown here come from a human donor in good health. Some libraries in this study had Jurkat cell RNA spiked in.

This clonotype was recorded at least ten times. The rearrangement joins TRBV12-3 or TRBV12-4 to TRBJ2-5; TRBD1 is a possible D gene (6 bases). The CDR3 has 15 amino acids. Trimming removed 5 bases at V and 1 base at J, with 14 bases between. The DNA for the CDR3 is TGTGCCAGCAGTGCCTTCCGGGACACCCAAGAGACCCAGTACTTC. Its translation: CASSAFRDTQETQYF.

This clonotype was recorded at least ten times. The chain links TRBV11-2 to TRBJ2-4; D is perhaps TRBD1 or TRBD2 (5 bases each). CDR3 length: 16 amino acids. The V and J ends lost 4 bases and 0 bases respectively, with 13 bases between them. Germline CDR1 SGHAT, CDR2 FQNNGV. The CDR3 region is CASSSSTGLAKNIQYF. The CDR3 nucleotides read TGTGCCAGCAGCTCCTCGACGGGGCTAGCCAAAAACATTCAGTACTTC.

This clonotype was seen many times. This chain joins TRBV20-1 and TRBJ2-7; D might be TRBD1 (5 bases). Looked up from germline, CDR1 is DFQATT and CDR2 is SNEGSKA (reference sequence). This CDR3 contains 13 residues. Trimming shortened V by 6 bases and J by 7 bases, and 19 bases separated the two germline ends. CDR3 residues: CSARTYIGLEQYF. In DNA, the CDR3 is TGCAGTGCGAGGACATATATAGGCCTGGAGCAGTACTTC.

There are many counts of this clonotype. The rearrangement uses TRBV20-1 and TRBJ2-7; tentatively, D is TRBD2 (5 bases). The V gene lost 3 bases and the J gene lost 3 bases, with 12 bases spanning the gap. This CDR3 is 13 amino acids long. The V gene's germline CDR1 is DFQATT and CDR2 SNEGSKA (reference sequence). CDR3 sequence (DNA): TGCAGTGCTAGTAAGAGGGATAACTACGAGCAGTACTTC. It specifies CSASKRDNYEQYF.

This clonotype was detected only once. The junction and the germline gene differ at one end; a read error may be behind it. The CDR3 nucleotides read TGCAGCGTTGGAGATGGCGGGGCTAGCGGGGAACCCAATGAGCAGCTCTTC. Translation: CSVGDGGASGEPNEQLF. The chain is built from TRBV29-1 and TRBJ2-1; 9 bases are shared with TRBD2. The CDR3 extends over 17 amino acids. Germline values: CDR1 SQVTM, CDR2 ANQGSEA.

This clonotype has ten or more counts. The V call is TRBV12-3 or TRBV12-4, the J call TRBJ2-7, with D tentatively TRBD1 (6 bases). Trimming shortened V by 5 bases and J by 5 bases, and 16 bases separated the two germline ends. The CDR3 sequence is 14 residues long. In DNA, the CDR3 is TGTGCCAGCAGTGGAACAGGGTTTGCCGACGAGCAGTACTTC. The encoded protein is CASSGTGFADEQYF.

The sample holds many counts of this clonotype. The chain recombines TRBV6-2 or TRBV6-3 with TRBJ2-3; D may be TRBD2 (5 bases). CDR1 is MNHEY and CDR2 is SVGEGT in the germline V gene. This CDR3 is built from 15 residues. V was shortened by 5 bases and J by 0 bases, with 12 bases between the two germline ends. The CDR3 DNA sequence: TGTGCCAGCAGTGACCTAGCAGACAGCACAGATACGCAGTATTTT. Its translation is CASSDLADSTDTQYF.

The genes are TRBV7-2 and TRBJ2-3; no reliable D call. Germline loops: CDR1 SGHTA, CDR2 FQGNSA. Trimming stripped 4 bases from V and 3 bases from J, with 20 bases between. This CDR3 region has 17 residues. CDR3 nucleotides: TGTGCCAGCAGCTCGTACTATGGGCTCCGTGGGACAGATACGCAGTATTTT. Its protein product is CASSSYYGLRGTDTQYF.

This clonotype was counted ten times or more. The rearrangement links TRBV7-3 to TRBJ2-3; 10 nucleotides match TRBD2. V shed 2 bases, J shed 6 bases, and the junction held 5 bases outside the gene matches. Germline CDR1 is SGHTA and CDR2 is FQGTGA. The CDR3 loop spans 15 amino acids. Here the CDR3 DNA reads TGTGCCAGCAGCTTACTAGCGGGAGATCTGGATACGCAGTATTTT. Encoded protein: CASSLLAGDLDTQYF. The whole variable domain, remainder taken from reference TRBV7-3 and TRBJ2-3, is GAGVSQTPSNKVTEKGKYVELRCDPISGHTALYWYRQSLGQGPEFLIYFQGTGAADDSGLPNDRFFAVRPEGSVSTLKIQRTERGDSAVYLCASSLLAGDLDTQYFGPGTRLTVL.

This clonotype occurred many times. The chain joins TRBV7-9 to TRBJ2-5; unclear D gene. V was cut by 5 bases and J by 1 base, with 11 bases left in between. The germline CDR1 and CDR2 sequences are SEHNR and FQNEAQ (reference sequence). The CDR3 has 14 residues. CDR3 nucleotide sequence: TGTGCCAGCAGCCCCCTAGGAAGCCAAGAGACCCAGTACTTC. It is translated as CASSPLGSQETQYF.

This clonotype was seen many times. The V and J genes are TRBV14 and TRBJ2-3; weak D call: TRBD2 (5 bases). The CDR3 has 12 amino acids. Germline V gene lookup returns CDR1 SGHDN and CDR2 FVKESK. V gave up 4 bases and J gave up 9 bases, with 11 bases separating them. CDR3 coding DNA: TGTGCCAGCAGCCTAACGACTACCACGCAGTATTTT. It yields the protein CASSLTTTTQYF.

This clonotype was detected ten times or more. This chain joins TRBV9 and TRBJ1-1, with a weak D call TRBD1 (6 bases). V dropped 0 bases and J dropped 5 bases, with 14 bases sitting between them. From germline, CDR1 is SGDLS and CDR2 YYNGEE. The CDR3 totals 15 residues. CDR3 DNA sequence: TGTGCCAGCAGCGTAGAGGGGGGAGTGGTTACTGAAGCTTTCTTT. Translation gives CASSVEGGVVTEAFF.

Ten or more counts support this clonotype. The chain combines TRBV3-1 with TRBJ2-3, with unresolved D. The CDR3 covers 15 residues. V was trimmed by 2 bases and J by 2 bases, leaving 11 bases between them. In germline, CDR1 is LGHDT, CDR2 YNNKEL (reference sequence). This chain's CDR3 is CASSQSTVYTDTQYF. The CDR3 DNA follows: TGTGCCAGCAGCCAATCTACGGTATACACAGATACGCAGTATTTT.

On this clonotype itself: This CDR3 fails to terminate in the conserved phenylalanine or tryptophan, so it likely reflects a read error. CDR3 amino acids: CAGKTGTEAFS. The DNA of the CDR3 is TGTGCCGGTAAAACGGGGACTGAAGCTTTCTCT. The chain is built from TRBV19 and TRBJ1-1; the D is unclear. CDR1 and CDR2 (germline): LNHDA, SQIVND (reference sequence). V dropped 11 bases and J dropped 5 bases, with 12 bases sitting between them. The CDR3 consists of 11 residues.

There are many counts of this clonotype. V is TRBV5-1 and J is TRBJ2-1, with D possibly TRBD2 on 5 matching bases. V was cut by 6 bases and J by 5 bases, with 15 bases left in between. CDR1 is SGHRS, CDR2 YFSETQ, per germline. This CDR3 region has 14 residues. CDR3: CASTVGVGHNEQFF. For the CDR3, the DNA is TGCGCCAGCACGGTGGGAGTTGGCCACAATGAGCAGTTCTTC.

As for this clonotype: With a much larger clone just one base away, this may be a read error. The chain carries TRBV13 and TRBJ1-2; D is possibly TRBD1 (5 bases). Germline CDR1 and CDR2: PRHDT and FYEKMQ (reference sequence). The CDR3 totals 16 residues. For the CDR3, the DNA is TGTGCCAGCAGCCTGGGGACCGACAGTGTCAACTATGGCCACACCTTC. Translated, it gives CASSLGTDSVNYGHTF.

This clonotype was seen at least ten times. This chain connects TRBV3-1 to TRBJ2-5; 11 nucleotides match TRBD2. The germline CDR1 and CDR2 sequences are LGHDT and YNNKEL (reference sequence). This CDR3 region has 15 residues. The ends lost 8 bases at V and 3 bases at J; junction bases unmatched: 8. CDR3 protein: CASRNSLAGEETQYF. The CDR3 bases are TGTGCCAGCCGAAACTCACTAGCGGGAGAAGAGACCCAGTACTTC.

This clonotype showed up many times. The V and J genes are TRBV9 and TRBJ2-5, with D unclear. The germline V gene has CDR1 SGDLS and CDR2 YYNGEE. The CDR3 has 14 residues. V lost 4 bases and J lost 1, with 11 bases in between. CDR3 nucleotides: TGTGCCAGCAGCCCATGGGAAACCCAAGAGACCCAGTACTTC. It is translated as CASSPWETQETQYF.

The table lists this clonotype with many counts. The rearrangement uses TRBV29-1 and TRBJ1-1; no clear D. CDR3 size: 14 residues. Trimming removed 8 bases from V and 3 bases from J, with 19 bases in between. Looked up from germline, CDR1 is SQVTM and CDR2 is ANQGSEA. The CDR3 loop reads CSSDGSYADTEAFF. The CDR3 nucleotides read TGCAGCAGCGACGGGAGCTACGCGGACACTGAAGCTTTCTTT.

This clonotype was counted many times. This chain links TRBV5-4 with TRBJ1-4; possible D gene TRBD1, 5 bases. This CDR3 has 14 residues. V was shortened by 3 bases and J by 4 bases, with 10 bases between the two germline ends. Per the germline V gene, CDR1 is SGHNT and CDR2 is YYREEE (reference sequence). CDR3 bases: TGTGCCAGCAGCTCCCGGGGGGATAATGAAAAACTGTTTTTT. Protein product: CASSSRGDNEKLFF. The entire variable domain, with the rest obtained from reference TRBV5-4 and TRBJ1-4, is as follows: ETGVTQSPTHLIKTRGQQVTLRCSSQSGHNTVSWYQQALGQGPQFIFQYYREEENGRGNFPPRFSGLQFPNYSSELNVNALELDDSALYLCASSSRGDNEKLFFGSGTQLSVL.

This clonotype was counted many times. The chain recombines TRBV4-1 with TRBJ2-7; the match to TRBD2 covers 10 bases. In germline, CDR1 is MGHRA, CDR2 YSYEKL. The ends lost 3 bases at V and 4 bases at J; junction bases unmatched: 6. This CDR3 is 15 amino acids long. The CDR3 loop is CASSQSGGASYEQYF. CDR3 DNA: TGCGCCAGCAGCCAGAGCGGGGGGGCTTCGTACGAGCAGTACTTC.

In its sample, this clonotype was seen many times. V is TRBV7-2 and J is TRBJ2-1; 11 bases are a match to TRBD2. The germline V gene encodes CDR1 SGHTA and CDR2 FQGNSA. With 4 bases clipped from V and 3 bases from J, the junction kept 17 bases outside the gene matches. CDR3 length: 20 residues. This CDR3 reads CASSSIGTTILAGDYNEQFF. The CDR3 region has the DNA TGTGCCAGCAGCTCTATCGGGACAACGATACTAGCGGGGGACTACAATGAGCAGTTCTTC.

This clonotype occurred many times. J is TRBJ2-3 and V is TRBV19, with D possibly TRBD2 on 5 matching bases. The CDR3 loop spans 15 amino acids. Germline CDR1 reads LNHDA; CDR2 reads SQIVND (reference sequence). V dropped 3 bases and J dropped 6 bases, with 16 bases sitting between them. CDR3 bases: TGTGCCAGTAGTATTCTAATCGGGCGGAGGGATACGCAGTATTTT. Translating gives CASSILIGRRDTQYF.

This clonotype has a count of ten or more. V and J are TRBV9 and TRBJ2-3, with D hard to call. The CDR3 is 15 amino acids. Looked up from germline, CDR1 is SGDLS and CDR2 is YYNGEE. Trimming removed 4 bases at V and 0 bases at J, with 12 bases between. CDR3 amino acids: CASSPDVTSTDTQYF. CDR3 coding DNA: TGTGCCAGCAGCCCGGACGTAACTAGCACAGATACGCAGTATTTT.

Within the sample, this clonotype is medium-sized. The rearrangement uses TRBV7-9 and TRBJ2-3; D is unresolved. The CDR3 extends over 15 amino acids. Germline CDR1 SEHNR, CDR2 FQNEAQ (reference sequence). V lost 1 base to trimming and J lost 0 bases, with 8 bases between them. CDR3 in amino acids: CASSLVPPSTDTQYF. As DNA, the CDR3 is TGTGCCAGCAGCTTAGTTCCTCCTAGCACAGATACGCAGTATTTT. Full variable domain (rest looked up from reference TRBV7-9 and TRBJ2-3): DTGVSQNPRHKITKRGQNVTFRCDPISEHNRLYWYRQTLGQGPEFLTYFQNEAQLEKSRLLSDRFSAERPKGSFSTLEIQRTEQGDSAMYLCASSLVPPSTDTQYFGPGTRLTVL.

There are many counts of this clonotype. The chain couples TRBV4-1 to TRBJ1-1; D is unresolved. The germline CDR1 and CDR2 sequences are MGHRA and YSYEKL. V lost 0 bases to trimming and J lost 1 base, with 9 bases between them. The CDR3 extends over 15 amino acids. CDR3 protein: CASSQDGSRNTEAFF. CDR3 in DNA: TGCGCCAGCAGCCAAGATGGCAGCCGGAACACTGAAGCTTTCTTT.

This clonotype occurred many times. This chain uses TRBV20-1 with TRBJ2-5; a weak D match, TRBD2 (6 bases). CDR1 is DFQATT and CDR2 is SNEGSKA in the germline V gene (reference sequence). This CDR3 contains 15 residues. Trimming took off 4 bases at V and 9 bases at J, with 24 bases between the two ends. CDR3 DNA sequence: TGCAGTGCTAATTCGTTGAGCGGGCGAACAAGGGCCCAGTACTTC. This gives the protein CSANSLSGRTRAQYF.

In this sample, this clonotype turned up many times. CDR3 in DNA: TGCAGTGCTAGAGTTGGAGGTGGGAACACCGGGGAGCTGTTTTTT. Translating it yields CSARVGGGNTGELFF. The chain joins TRBV20-1 to TRBJ2-2, with a tentative D call TRBD2 (5 bases). The CDR3 runs to 15 residues. V lost 1 base and J lost 1, with 10 bases in between. Germline V gene lookup returns CDR1 DFQATT and CDR2 SNEGSKA (reference sequence).

By proportion, this clonotype is medium-sized. The rearrangement links TRBV28 to TRBJ2-7; maybe TRBD1 (5 bases). The CDR3 spans 17 residues. V dropped 3 bases and J dropped 5 bases, with 23 bases sitting between them. The V gene's germline CDR1 is MDHEN and CDR2 SYDVKM. Here the CDR3 reads CASSLAVLPGSVHEQYF. The CDR3 region has the DNA TGTGCCAGCAGTTTGGCAGTTTTGCCAGGGTCCGTGCACGAGCAGTACTTC.